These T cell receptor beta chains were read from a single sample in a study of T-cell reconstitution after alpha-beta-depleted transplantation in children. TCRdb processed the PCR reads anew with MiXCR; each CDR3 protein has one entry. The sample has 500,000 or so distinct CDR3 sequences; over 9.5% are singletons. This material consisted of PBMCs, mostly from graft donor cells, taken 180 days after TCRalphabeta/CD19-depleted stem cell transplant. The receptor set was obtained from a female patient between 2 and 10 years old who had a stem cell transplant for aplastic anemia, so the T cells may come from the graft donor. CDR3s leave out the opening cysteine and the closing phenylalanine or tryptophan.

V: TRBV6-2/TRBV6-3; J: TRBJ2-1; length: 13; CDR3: ASSYSITSYNEQF
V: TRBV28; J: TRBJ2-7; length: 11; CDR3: ASSLWDSYEQY
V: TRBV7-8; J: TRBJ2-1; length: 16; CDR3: ASSLVWGDAANYNEQF
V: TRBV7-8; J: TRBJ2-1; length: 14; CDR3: ASSLAPSGGYNEQF
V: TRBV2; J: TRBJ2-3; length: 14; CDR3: ASSRVSGRRTDTQY
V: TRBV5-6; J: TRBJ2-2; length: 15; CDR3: ASSLVRLTLNTGELF
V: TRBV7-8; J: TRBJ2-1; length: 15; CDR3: ASSLVLGGHSYNEQF
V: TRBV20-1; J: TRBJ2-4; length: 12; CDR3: SAREEETSGVQY
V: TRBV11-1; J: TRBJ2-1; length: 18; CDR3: ASTFIPSGRLTSSYNEQF
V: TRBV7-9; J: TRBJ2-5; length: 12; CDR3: ASSPRGRQETQY
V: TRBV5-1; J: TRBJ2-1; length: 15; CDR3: ASSLFAIAGSYNEQF
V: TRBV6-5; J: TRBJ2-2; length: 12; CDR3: ASSYDRGTGGLF
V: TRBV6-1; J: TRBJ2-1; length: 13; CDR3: ASSKQRRGPNEQF
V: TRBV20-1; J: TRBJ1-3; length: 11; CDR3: SATGQPGNTIY
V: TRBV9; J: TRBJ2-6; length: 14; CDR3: ASSETPSSGANVLT